This TCR beta chain appears in the sequencing data of a study of a mutant IDH1 vaccine in newly diagnosed glioma. Study-wide context: Once 4-6 weeks had passed after radiotherapy alone, vaccination started, or it started with temozolomide cycles. The therapy given earlier, which was standard therapy, consisted of radiotherapy, temozolomide, or both, and most of the patients received both.

The germline V gene encodes CDR1 LNHDA and CDR2 SQIVND (reference sequence). The CDR3 is 14 residues long. Regarding time point: week 35, safety follow-up. Every vaccination contained 300 ug of the mutant IDH1 20-mer peptide and was paired with topical imiquimod. With respect to this clone: The antigen remains unidentified.

Data came from immunoSEQ multiplex PCR; TCRdb stores just in-frame clones and leaves some out. The sample holds about 32,000 clones, over 70% seen once. The starting material was PBMCs, obtained from a glioma patient whose treatment included an IDH1 peptide vaccine. The gene calls are TRBV19 and TRBJ1-1; tentatively, D is TRBD1 (6 bases). This clonotype was sampled from a woman aged 25 to 39 with glioma. Some clones in this sample may be carry-over from other donors' samples. In DNA form, the CDR3 reads TGTGCATCCCGAGGGGGGGAGGTGAACACTGAAGCTTTCTTT. Encoded protein: CASRGGEVNTEAFF.